This T cell receptor beta chain was obtained from a study of T cell changes during pregnancy in multiple sclerosis. Looked up from germline, CDR1 is SGDLS and CDR2 is YYNGEE. Trimming removed 3 bases from V and 4 bases from J; junction bases left unmatched: 11. The CDR3 loop spans 17 amino acids. Data came from immunoSEQ multiplex PCR; TCRdb stores just in-frame clones and leaves some out. The sample holds tens of thousands of clones; over 85% are singletons and the top ten take more than 0.9%. The starting material was peripheral blood, obtained in the first trimester of pregnancy. The TCR originated in a female donor with multiple sclerosis, enrolled in a pregnancy study. The rearrangement links TRBV9 to TRBJ2-5; 11 nucleotides agree with TRBD2. This chain's CDR3 is CASSGSGRAGVGETQYF. CDR3 DNA sequence: TGTGCCAGCAGCGGTAGCGGGAGGGCCGGGGTAGGAGAGACCCAGTACTTC.